The 12 T cell receptor beta chains presented below share a single source sample, sequenced in a study of cytomegalovirus exposure and HLA in healthy donors. The PCR made use of 60 Vbeta and 13 Jbeta primers. Measured with immunoSEQ multiplex PCR; TCRdb has only the in-frame clones, and not every one. The sample has about 130,000 clones; around 75% are singletons. The sample consisted of PBMCs. Receptors were obtained from a middle-aged man in good health and CMV-seronegative.

This clone showed up just a few times. CDR3 sequence: CASSLGGGGSSGANVLTF. The CDR3 DNA follows: TGTGCCAGCAGCTTAGGTGGGGGGGGAAGCTCTGGGGCCAACGTCCTGACTTTC. The chain carries TRBV7-9 and TRBJ2-6; 7 positions agree with TRBD2. The CDR3 runs 18 residues. Looked up from germline, CDR1 is SEHNR and CDR2 is FQNEAQ (reference sequence). With 1 base clipped from V and 0 bases from J, the junction kept 6 bases outside the gene matches.

The chain uses TRBV5-4 and TRBJ2-3; no clear D gene. The V gene lost 3 bases and the J gene lost 4 bases, with 12 bases spanning the gap. Germline assignment: CDR1 SGHNT and CDR2 YYREEE (reference sequence). The CDR3 sequence is 14 residues long. As DNA, the CDR3 is TGTGCCAGCAGCTCACGGGTTGATCCAGATACGCAGTATTTT. It translates to CASSSRVDPDTQYF. Full variable domain (outside the CDR3, taken from reference TRBV5-4 and TRBJ2-3): ETGVTQSPTHLIKTRGQQVTLRCSSQSGHNTVSWYQQALGQGPQFIFQYYREEENGRGNFPPRFSGLQFPNYSSELNVNALELDDSALYLCASSSRVDPDTQYFGPGTRLTVL.

CDR3 protein: CSVAGQLDNEQFF. The CDR3 nucleotides are TGCAGCGTCGCCGGACAGCTAGACAATGAGCAGTTCTTC. V gene TRBV29-1 combines with J gene TRBJ2-1, with D perhaps TRBD1 (6 bases). The CDR3 sequence is 13 residues long. The V gene's germline CDR1 is SQVTM and CDR2 ANQGSEA. The ends were cut back, 6 bases at V and 5 bases at J, with 14 bases in the middle.

V gene TRBV28 combines with J gene TRBJ2-7; a possible D gene is TRBD2 (5 bases). The ends were cut back, 4 bases at V and 6 bases at J, with 16 bases in the middle. Germline CDR1 reads MDHEN; CDR2 reads SYDVKM. This CDR3 has 14 amino acids. The DNA for the CDR3 is TGTGCCAGCAGTTCCTCATCCACTAGGTCCGAGCAGTACTTC. It is translated as CASSSSSTRSEQYF. The full variable domain, its missing parts supplied by reference TRBV28 and TRBJ2-7, is DVKVTQSSRYLVKRTGEKVFLECVQDMDHENMFWYRQDPGLGLRLIYFSYDVKMKEKGDIPEGYSVSREKKERFSLILESASTNQTSMYLCASSSSSTRSEQYFGPGTRLTVT.

The CDR3 spells CASSLGQGPTNEKLFF. CDR3 coding DNA: TGTGCCAGCAGCTTAGGACAGGGCCCAACTAATGAAAAACTGTTTTTT. This chain connects TRBV7-9 to TRBJ1-4; TRBD1 aligns across 7 bases. V lost 1 base to trimming and J lost 0 bases; unmatched junction nucleotides: 2. Germline-derived CDR1 and CDR2 are SEHNR and FQNEAQ (reference sequence). The CDR3 is 16 amino acids.

The chain carries TRBV21-1 and TRBJ2-4; TRBD1 is taken as the D call from the table, unchecked against the DNA. TRBV21-1 represents a pseudogene. The CDR3 totals 18 residues. CDR3 bases: TGTGCCAGCAGCAAGGGGCAGGAACCTACACTAGCCAAAAACATTCAGTACTTC. Protein: CASSKGQEPTLAKNIQYF.

This clone showed up just once. The rearrangement uses TRBV7-2 and TRBJ1-4; the D gene is possibly TRBD1 (5 bases). This CDR3 comprises 14 residues. The germline V and J ends were trimmed by 0 bases and 7 bases, with 9 bases remaining between them. Germline V CDR1 and CDR2: SGHTA, FQGNSA. This chain's CDR3 is CASSLARVSEKLFF. CDR3 nucleotide sequence: TGTGCCAGCAGCTTAGCCAGGGTCTCTGAAAAACTGTTTTTT.

The V call is TRBV15, the J call TRBJ1-1; D possibly corresponds to TRBD1 (5 bases). The germline V gene has CDR1 LNHNV and CDR2 YYDKDF (reference sequence). V lost 3 bases to trimming and J lost 2 bases, with 10 bases between them. CDR3 length: 14 amino acids. CDR3 sequence (DNA): TGTGCCACCAGCAGCCGACAGCTCAACACTGAAGCTTTCTTT. Amino acids: CATSSRQLNTEAFF.

This rearrangement joins TRBV2 to TRBJ2-7, with 7 bases aligning to TRBD1. This CDR3 is built from 15 residues. V trimming: 7 bases; J trimming: 6 bases; junction bases outside the gene matches: 15. The germline V gene encodes CDR1 SNHLY and CDR2 FYNNEI. For the CDR3, the DNA is TGTGCCAGCAATAGGGGGCAGGGTGGTTTTGGCGAGCAGTACTTC. Encoded protein: CASNRGQGGFGEQYF.

The gene calls are TRBV6-6 and TRBJ1-4, with TRBD1 as a possible D gene (6 bases). The length of the CDR3 is 15 residues. V lost 5 bases and J lost 8, with 18 bases in between. In germline, CDR1 is MNHNY, CDR2 SVGAGI (reference sequence). This CDR3 is CASSHSQGIGEKLFF. In DNA, the CDR3 is TGTGCCAGCAGTCATTCACAGGGTATAGGGGAAAAACTGTTTTTT.

The chain employs TRBV6-1 and TRBJ1-1; D not certain. Trimming removed 7 bases from V and 0 bases from J, with 12 bases in between. The CDR3 consists of 14 residues. Germline V lookup: CDR1 MNHNS, CDR2 SASEGT. The CDR3 DNA reads as TGTGCCAGCAACTCCAGAGGAATGAACACTGAAGCTTTCTTT. Amino acids: CASNSRGMNTEAFF.

The gene calls are TRBV4-2 and TRBJ1-1, with 7 bases fitting TRBD1. The CDR3 is made up of 16 amino acids. Looked up from germline, CDR1 is LGHNA and CDR2 is YNFKEQ. The V and J ends lost 0 bases and 1 base, in that order; junction bases with no gene match: 5. In DNA form, the CDR3 reads TGTGCCAGCAGCCAAGAAAGGGGACAGTCGAACACTGAAGCTTTCTTT. Encoded protein: CASSQERGQSNTEAFF.